The source of this T cell receptor (beta chain) is a study of blood T cells in healthy people across ages. Together with a sample-barcoded 5' primer, a J-beta primer mix was included in a second PCR lasting roughly 6 to 12 cycles. Via MiXCR, TCRdb re-called the 5' RACE reads, giving one row per CDR3 protein. In the table there are approximately 810,000 distinct CDR3 sequences, more than 25% of which are singletons. Samples each yielded at least 5.5 micrograms of total RNA. General observations from the study: Observed TCR beta diversity per million T cells went down as age went up. This fall followed a roughly linear course with age.

The CDR3 consists of 15 residues. Trimming cost V 4 bases and J 4 bases, with 15 bases left between them. Looked up from germline, CDR1 is SGDLS and CDR2 is YYNGEE. In its sample, this clonotype was seen a few times. Its target is unknown. Sequenced input: blood. This chain connects TRBV9 to TRBJ1-5; no clear D gene. The sequence came from a woman older than 75 in good health. CDR3 protein: CASSLTEGYNQPQHF. Written as DNA, the CDR3 is TGTGCCAGCAGCTTAACCGAGGGCTATAATCAGCCCCAGCATTTT.